A selection of T cell receptor beta chains follows, all from one sample in a study of T cells in Graves' hyperthyroidism and ophthalmopathy. Each CDR3 protein is one row after TCRdb ran MiXCR on the multiplex PCR reads. The table records around 690,000 distinct CDR3 sequences, about 20% of them present only once. Material: blood. The receptor set was obtained from a man aged 25-45 years with Graves' ophthalmopathy. Each CDR3 is given with its conserved first and last residue. The D gene is left open where the match is weak. Size tells how often a clone was seen (once, few, many) or the class of an expanded clone, and some rows leave it out.

TRBV30	NA	15	NA	TRBJ1-4	TGTGCCTGGAGTCACGGACAGCCGCCCATGGAAAAACTGTTTTTT	CAWSHGQPPMEKLFF
TRBV7-8	NA	20	TRBD2	TRBJ2-5	TGTGCCAGCAGCCCCAGGACAGGGGGACTAGCGGGGGTTAAACAAGAGACCCAGTACTTC	CASSPRTGGLAGVKQETQYF
TRBV6-1	NA	16	TRBD2	TRBJ2-5	TGTGCCAGCAGGACGAGGCTAGCGGGAGTACAAGAGACCCAGTACTTC	CASRTRLAGVQETQYF
TRBV20-1	NA	15	TRBD2	TRBJ2-7	TGCAGTGCTATTAGGATCATGGGGGGGATCTACGAGCAGTACTTC	CSAIRIMGGIYEQYF
TRBV5-6	NA	18	NA	TRBJ1-2	TGTGCCAGCAGCCCTACGGTGGTCCAGGGACCATCTAACTATGGCTACACCTTC	CASSPTVVQGPSNYGYTF
TRBV20-1	few	12	NA	TRBJ2-7	TGCAGTGCTAGAGAAAGGGGCCGAGAGCAGTACTTC	CSARERGREQYF
TRBV10-3	few	14	NA	TRBJ1-1	TGTGCCATCAGATCAAACGGTGAGAACACTGAAGCTTTCTTT	CAIRSNGENTEAFF
TRBV3-1	many	13	TRBD1	TRBJ1-2	TGTGCCAGCAGCCATCGACAGGGAAGGAGCTACACCTTC	CASSHRQGRSYTF
TRBV30	NA	13	TRBD1	TRBJ2-7	TGTGCCTGGCGGGACAGGGATTCCTACGAGCAGTACTTC	CAWRDRDSYEQYF
TRBV10-2	few	17	NA	TRBJ2-1	TGCGCCAGCAGTGAGTTCCCTCTCTTAAGCTCCTACAATGAGCAGTTCTTC	CASSEFPLLSSYNEQFF
TRBV6-2/TRBV6-3	few	16	NA	TRBJ2-1	TGTGCCAGCAGTTACTTAGCGACCCGTTCCTACAATGAGCAGTTCTTC	CASSYLATRSYNEQFF
TRBV10-3	NA	12	NA	TRBJ2-7	TGTGCCATCAGTGAGGGCAGAACCCAGCAGTACTTC	CAISEGRTQQYF
TRBV9	few	13	TRBD2	TRBJ2-1	TGTGCCAGCAGCCCCTGGGACTACCAGGAGCAGTTCTTC	CASSPWDYQEQFF
TRBV6-5	NA	14	NA	TRBJ1-4	TGTGCCAGCAGTTACGAGGCGCTGAATGAAAAACTGTTTTTT	CASSYEALNEKLFF
TRBV20-1	NA	15	NA	TRBJ2-3	TGCAGTGCTTCCGAGTTCCTAGAGGGCACAGATACGCAGTATTTT	CSASEFLEGTDTQYF
TRBV20-1	few	14	NA	TRBJ2-1	TGCAGTGCTTGGAGCGAGAGGGAGGACAATGAGCAGTTCTTC	CSAWSEREDNEQFF
TRBV20-1	many	14	NA	TRBJ1-3	TGCAGTGCTAGCCGGGACACATCCAGAAACACCATATATTTT	CSASRDTSRNTIYF
TRBV6-5	NA	16	NA	TRBJ2-7	TGTGCCAGCAGTTACTCGAGCCCCCGGCAGAAGAACGAGCAGTACTTC	CASSYSSPRQKNEQYF
TRBV4-2	NA	16	NA	TRBJ2-1	TGTGCCAGCAGCCAAGGGGGGAATCAACTCTACAATGAGCAGTTCTTC	CASSQGGNQLYNEQFF
TRBV18	many	15	NA	TRBJ2-1	TGTGCCAGCTCACCGCGGACGAGTAGATACAATGAGCAGTTCTTC	CASSPRTSRYNEQFF
TRBV20-1	NA	14	NA	TRBJ1-1	TGCAGTGCTAGAGGTCCCCATGGCAACACTGAAGCTTTCTTT	CSARGPHGNTEAFF
TRBV3-1	many	14	NA	TRBJ2-7	TGTGCCAGCAGCCAAGGACTAGGAACCTACGAGCAGTACTTC	CASSQGLGTYEQYF
TRBV5-5	few	12	NA	TRBJ2-5	TGTGCCAGCAGCGGGATGCAAGAGACCCAGTACTTC	CASSGMQETQYF
TRBV5-1	many	14	NA	TRBJ1-3	TGCGCCAGCAGCCATGGGACGGACGGAAACACCATATATTTT	CASSHGTDGNTIYF